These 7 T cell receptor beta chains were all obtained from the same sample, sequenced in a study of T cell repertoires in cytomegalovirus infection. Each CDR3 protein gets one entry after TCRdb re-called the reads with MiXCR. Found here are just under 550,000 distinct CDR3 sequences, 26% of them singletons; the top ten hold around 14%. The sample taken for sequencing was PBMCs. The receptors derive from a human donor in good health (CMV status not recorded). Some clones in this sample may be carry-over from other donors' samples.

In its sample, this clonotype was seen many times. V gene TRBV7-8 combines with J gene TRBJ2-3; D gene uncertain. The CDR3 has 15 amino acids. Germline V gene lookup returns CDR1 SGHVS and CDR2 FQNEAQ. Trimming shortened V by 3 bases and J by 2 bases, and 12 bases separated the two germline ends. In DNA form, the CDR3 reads TGTGCCAGCAGCTTTGGCCCCGGAGACACAGATACGCAGTATTTT. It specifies CASSFGPGDTDTQYF.

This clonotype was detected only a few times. In DNA, the CDR3 is TGTGCCAGCAGCCACGGGACAGGGGAAGGCTACACCTTC. It encodes CASSHGTGEGYTF. The chain joins TRBV7-9 to TRBJ1-2, with 10 bases identical to TRBD1. The CDR3 contains 13 residues. The ends lost 5 bases at V and 8 bases at J; junction bases unmatched: 5. Germline V gives CDR1 SEHNR, CDR2 FQNEAQ (reference sequence).

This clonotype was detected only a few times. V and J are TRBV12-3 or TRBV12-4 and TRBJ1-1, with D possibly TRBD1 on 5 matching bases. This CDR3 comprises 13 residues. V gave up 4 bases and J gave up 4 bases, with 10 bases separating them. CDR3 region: CASSSPRGTEAFF. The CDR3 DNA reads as TGTGCCAGCAGTTCTCCTAGGGGCACTGAAGCTTTCTTT.

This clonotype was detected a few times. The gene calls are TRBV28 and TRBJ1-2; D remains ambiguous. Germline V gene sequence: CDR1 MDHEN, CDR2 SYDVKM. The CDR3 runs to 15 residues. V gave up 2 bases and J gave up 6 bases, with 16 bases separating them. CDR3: CASSLEGSWENGYTF. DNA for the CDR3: TGTGCCAGCAGTTTAGAAGGGTCTTGGGAAAATGGCTACACCTTC.

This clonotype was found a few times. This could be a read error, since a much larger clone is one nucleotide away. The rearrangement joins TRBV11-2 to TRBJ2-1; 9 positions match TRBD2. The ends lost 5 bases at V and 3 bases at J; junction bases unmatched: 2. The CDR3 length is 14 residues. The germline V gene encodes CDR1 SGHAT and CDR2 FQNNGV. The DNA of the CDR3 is TGTGCCAGCAGCGTGACTAGCGGCTACAATGAGCAGTTCTTC. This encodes CASSVTSGYNEQFF.

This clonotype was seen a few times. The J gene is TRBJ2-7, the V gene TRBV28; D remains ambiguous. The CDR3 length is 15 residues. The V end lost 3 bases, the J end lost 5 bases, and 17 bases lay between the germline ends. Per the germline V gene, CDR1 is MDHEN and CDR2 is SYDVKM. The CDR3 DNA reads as TGTGCCAGCAGTTTCCCCCTTGGGGTACTCCACGAGCAGTACTTC. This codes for CASSFPLGVLHEQYF.

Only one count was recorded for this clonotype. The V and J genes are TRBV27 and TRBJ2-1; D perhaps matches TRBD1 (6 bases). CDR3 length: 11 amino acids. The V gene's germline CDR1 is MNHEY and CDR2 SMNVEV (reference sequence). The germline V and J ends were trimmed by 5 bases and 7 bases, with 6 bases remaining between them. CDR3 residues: CASSDRNEQFF. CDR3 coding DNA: TGTGCCAGCAGTGACAGGAATGAGCAGTTCTTC.